This paragraph reports one T cell receptor beta chain. This record comes from a study of OX40 agonist ivuxolimab in advanced cancers. Study information: A diagnosis of hepatocellular carcinoma, melanoma, renal cell or head and neck cancer was present in dose-escalation patients. The dose-escalation cohort was around 83% male, with a mean age of around 60 years, ranging roughly 20 to 90.

Germline CDR1 MNHEY, CDR2 SVGAGI. The CDR3 is made up of 13 amino acids. V lost 6 bases, J lost 8 bases, and 8 bases stayed unmatched. Profiled with immunoSEQ multiplex PCR; TCRdb holds only in-frame clones, not every one. Among approximately 82,000 clones listed, around 87% were seen once. The chain carries TRBV6-5 and TRBJ1-2, with 8 bases aligning to TRBD1. The TCR comes from an adult with an advanced solid tumor such as melanoma, head and neck, liver or kidney cancer. Here the sequenced sample was CD4+ or CD8+ T cells sorted from blood, taken in a trial of the OX40 agonist ivuxolimab. The CDR3 region is CASSPRQGRGYTF. The CDR3 DNA reads as TGTGCCAGCAGCCCTCGACAGGGGAGAGGCTACACCTTC.